This T cell receptor (beta chain) was recorded in a study of blood T cells in healthy people across ages (dated by TCRdb to 2015 to 2017). For the study in its entirety: Template switching captured roughly one uniquely barcoded TCR beta cDNA molecule per two T cells in model experiments. To track age-related changes in TCR beta repertoire diversity, the study relied on deep sequencing normalized with unique cDNA molecular identifiers. Four age groups were formed from the donors: young (average about 15 years), middle-aged (less than 40), aged (roughly 58) and long-lived (roughly 81). Donors of different ages were randomly distributed across sequencing lanes to avoid experimental bias. The study analyzed two additional independent replicas of 1 million unique cDNA reads from the same blood draw for two donors, one aged 18 to 29 and one aged 80 or older. Points the paper makes about the study in general: Observed TCR beta diversity per million T cells fell roughly linearly with age, and a significant reduction was already apparent by age around 40. A strong correlation was found between observed TCR beta diversity and the percentage of naive T cells measured by flow cytometry. The long-lived group showed more naive CD4+ T cells, fewer expanded clones and increased TCR diversity than the aged group, suggesting age selection. Because profiling used bulk unsorted PBMCs, naive and antigen-experienced compartments could not be compared conclusively. Total diversity estimates from one million sequenced T cells were considered lower bounds and underestimates. Because donor CMV infection status was unknown, age-related changes in expanded clonotypes were potentially confounded.

The library was obtained by 5' RACE. Sequenced on an Illumina HiSeq 2500. A second PCR of roughly 6 to 12 cycles was performed with a sample-barcoded 5' primer and a J-beta primer mix. A template-switch 5' adaptor carrying 12 random nucleotides introduced a unique molecular identifier onto each TCR beta cDNA molecule. Each sample yielded at least 2.5 million CDR3-containing paired-end reads. First-strand cDNA synthesis was performed from all RNA using the Mint cDNA synthesis kit, with priming by a TRBC-specific oligonucleotide. Following uracil-DNA glycosylase treatment, a first 18-cycle PCR with universal primers M1SS and BC2_uni_R was performed on all cDNA. Per the original workflow: Each sample was normalized by randomly selecting 1 million high-quality reads, each carrying a distinct molecular identifier. Reads with shared molecular identifiers were discarded instead of being binned into consensus sequences. MiTCR, run with a Q25 quality threshold and the strictest error-elimination algorithm, handled CDR3 identification, clonotype clustering and error correction. A nonparametric unseen species model with Euler transformation was used to estimate a lower bound on total TCR beta diversity. Starting from the raw public reads, TCRdb applied fastp trimming at Q25, assembled clones with MiXCR and retained in-frame beta chains. CDR3 protein sequences are deduplicated, and each keeps its most common genes and DNA. The V and J calls come from TCRdb's annotation, not from the publication. The sample table holds 710,000 or so distinct CDR3 sequences, of which 20% to 25% were seen once. The ten largest clones capture 22% of the sample.

A remark on this clonotype: No cognate antigen has been identified for it. Base quality data are lacking; no much larger clone is found one base away.

The roughly 39 donors, aged roughly 6 to 90 years, were systemically healthy Caucasian individuals from Russia. Ten milliliters of peripheral blood were drawn from each donor into EDTA-treated Vacutainer tubes. Ficoll-Paque density-gradient centrifugation was used to isolate PBMCs, with at least 7 million per sample. Total RNA, at least 6 micrograms per sample, was extracted from PBMCs with Trizol reagent. For every donor, an aliquot of PBMCs went through flow cytometry to measure the percentages of naive CD45RAhigh/CD27high T cells. Sequences were obtained from blood. The sequence was collected from a man aged 65-85 years in good health.

The nucleotide sequence reads as follows: TGTGCCAGTAGTATCAACTCACAGGGAGAAGCTTTCTTT. It encodes CASSINSQGEAFF. The rearranged segments are TRBV19 and TRBJ1-1, and perhaps TRBD1 as D gene, on 6 matching bases. V is pared back by 3 bases and J by 8 bases, with 13 bases lying between the germline termini. CDR1 and CDR2 are drawn from the germline V gene (reference sequence): LNHDA, SQIVND. The CDR3 runs 13 residues from the cysteine to the phenylalanine. Of all the DNA, just the CDR3 is kept, 39 bases in frame from base 1.